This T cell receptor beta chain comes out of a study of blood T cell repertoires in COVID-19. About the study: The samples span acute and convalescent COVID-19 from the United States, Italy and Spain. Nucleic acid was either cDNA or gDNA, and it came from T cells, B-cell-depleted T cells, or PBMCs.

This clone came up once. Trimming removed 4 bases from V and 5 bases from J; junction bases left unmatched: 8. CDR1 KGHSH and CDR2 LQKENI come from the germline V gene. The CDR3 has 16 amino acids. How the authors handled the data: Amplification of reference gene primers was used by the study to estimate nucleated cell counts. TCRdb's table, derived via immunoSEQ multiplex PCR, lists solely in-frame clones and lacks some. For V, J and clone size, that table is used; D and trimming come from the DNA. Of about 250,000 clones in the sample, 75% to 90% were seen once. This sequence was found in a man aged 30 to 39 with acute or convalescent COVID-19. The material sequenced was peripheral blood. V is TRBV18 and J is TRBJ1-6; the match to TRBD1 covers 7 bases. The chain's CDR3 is CASSLALRGNNSPLHF. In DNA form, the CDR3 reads TGTGCCAGCTCACTAGCGCTCAGGGGGAATAATTCACCCCTCCACTTT.